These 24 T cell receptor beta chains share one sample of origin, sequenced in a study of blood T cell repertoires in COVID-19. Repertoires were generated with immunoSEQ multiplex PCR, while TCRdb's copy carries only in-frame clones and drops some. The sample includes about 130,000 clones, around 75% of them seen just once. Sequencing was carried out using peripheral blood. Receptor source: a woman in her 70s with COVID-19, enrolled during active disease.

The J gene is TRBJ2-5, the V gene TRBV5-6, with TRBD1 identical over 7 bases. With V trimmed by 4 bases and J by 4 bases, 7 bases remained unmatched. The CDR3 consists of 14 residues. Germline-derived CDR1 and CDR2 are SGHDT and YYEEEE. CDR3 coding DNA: TGTGCCAGCAGCCTGAAAGACAGGGCAGAGACCCAGTACTTC. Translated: CASSLKDRAETQYF.

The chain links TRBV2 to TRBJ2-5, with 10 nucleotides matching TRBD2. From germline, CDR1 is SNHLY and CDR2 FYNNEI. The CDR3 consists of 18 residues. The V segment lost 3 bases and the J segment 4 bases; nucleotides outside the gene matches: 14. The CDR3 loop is CASSDLLAGVQKGETQYF. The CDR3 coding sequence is TGTGCCAGCAGTGATCTGCTAGCGGGGGTCCAGAAGGGAGAGACCCAGTACTTC. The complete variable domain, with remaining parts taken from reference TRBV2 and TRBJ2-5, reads EPEVTQTPSHQVTQMGQEVILRCVPISNHLYFYWYRQILGQKVEFLVSFYNNEISEKSEIFDDQFSVERPDGSNFTLKIRSTKLEDSAMYFCASSDLLAGVQKGETQYFGPGTRLLVL.

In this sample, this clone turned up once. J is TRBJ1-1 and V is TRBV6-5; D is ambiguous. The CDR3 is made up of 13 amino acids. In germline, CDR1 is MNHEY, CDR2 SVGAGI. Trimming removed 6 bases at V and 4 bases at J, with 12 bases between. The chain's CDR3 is CASSPTESTEAFF. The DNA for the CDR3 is TGTGCCAGCAGCCCCACAGAGTCCACTGAAGCTTTCTTT.

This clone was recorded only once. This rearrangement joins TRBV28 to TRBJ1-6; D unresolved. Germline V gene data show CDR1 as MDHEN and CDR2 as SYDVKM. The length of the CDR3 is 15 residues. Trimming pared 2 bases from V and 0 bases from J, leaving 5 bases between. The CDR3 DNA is TGTGCCAGCAGTTTACGCAGCTCCTATAATTCACCCCTCCACTTT. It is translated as CASSLRSSYNSPLHF.

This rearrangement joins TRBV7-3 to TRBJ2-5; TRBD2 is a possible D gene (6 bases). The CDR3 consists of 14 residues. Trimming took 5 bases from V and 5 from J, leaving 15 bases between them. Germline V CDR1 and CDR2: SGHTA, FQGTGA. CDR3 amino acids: CASSQGGGPETQYF. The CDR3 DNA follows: TGTGCCAGCAGCCAAGGAGGAGGGCCGGAGACCCAGTACTTC.

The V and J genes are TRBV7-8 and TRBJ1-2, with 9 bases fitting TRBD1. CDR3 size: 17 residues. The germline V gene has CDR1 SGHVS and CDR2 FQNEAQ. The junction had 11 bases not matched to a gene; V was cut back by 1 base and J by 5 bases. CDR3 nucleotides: TGTGCCAGCAGCTTAGGGTTTGGGGACAGGGTGGAGTATGGCTACACCTTC. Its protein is CASSLGFGDRVEYGYTF.

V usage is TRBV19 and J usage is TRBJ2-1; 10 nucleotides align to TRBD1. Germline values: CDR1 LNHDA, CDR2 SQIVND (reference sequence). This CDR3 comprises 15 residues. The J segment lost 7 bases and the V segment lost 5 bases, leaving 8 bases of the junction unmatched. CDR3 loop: CASSPRTGGSNEQFF. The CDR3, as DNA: TGTGCCAGTAGTCCAAGGACAGGGGGTTCGAATGAGCAGTTCTTC.

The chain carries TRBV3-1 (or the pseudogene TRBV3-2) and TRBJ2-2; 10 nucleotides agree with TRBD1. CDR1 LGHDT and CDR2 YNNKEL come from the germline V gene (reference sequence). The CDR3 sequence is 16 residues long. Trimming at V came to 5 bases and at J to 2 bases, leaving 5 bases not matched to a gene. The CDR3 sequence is CASSSRQGANTGELFF. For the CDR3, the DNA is TGTGCCAGCAGCTCCCGACAGGGGGCTAACACCGGGGAGCTGTTTTTT.

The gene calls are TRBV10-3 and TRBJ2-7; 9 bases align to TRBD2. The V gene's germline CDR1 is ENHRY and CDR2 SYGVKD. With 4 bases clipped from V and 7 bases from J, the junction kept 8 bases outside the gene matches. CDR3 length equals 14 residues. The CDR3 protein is CAISVSTSGWEQYF. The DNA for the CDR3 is TGTGCCATCAGTGTATCTACTAGCGGGTGGGAGCAGTACTTC.

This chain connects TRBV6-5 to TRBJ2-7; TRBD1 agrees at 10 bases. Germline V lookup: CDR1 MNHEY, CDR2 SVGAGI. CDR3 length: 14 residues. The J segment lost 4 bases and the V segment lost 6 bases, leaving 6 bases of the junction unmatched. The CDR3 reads CASRSTGGNYEQYF. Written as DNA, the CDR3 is TGTGCCAGCAGATCGACAGGGGGCAATTACGAGCAGTACTTC.

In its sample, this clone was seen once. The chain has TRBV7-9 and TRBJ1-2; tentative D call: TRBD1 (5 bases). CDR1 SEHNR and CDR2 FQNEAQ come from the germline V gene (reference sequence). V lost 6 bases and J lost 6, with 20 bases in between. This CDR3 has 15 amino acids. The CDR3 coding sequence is TGTGCCAGCAGTAAGGGAAACGCTGGGGGGGATGGCTACACCTTC. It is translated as CASSKGNAGGDGYTF.

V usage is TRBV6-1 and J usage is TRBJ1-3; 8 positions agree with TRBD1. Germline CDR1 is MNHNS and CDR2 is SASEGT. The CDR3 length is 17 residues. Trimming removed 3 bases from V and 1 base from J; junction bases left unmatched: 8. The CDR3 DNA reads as TGTGCCAGCAGTGAGTTTGGCAGGGGGCAGTCTGGAAACACCATATATTTT. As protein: CASSEFGRGQSGNTIYF.

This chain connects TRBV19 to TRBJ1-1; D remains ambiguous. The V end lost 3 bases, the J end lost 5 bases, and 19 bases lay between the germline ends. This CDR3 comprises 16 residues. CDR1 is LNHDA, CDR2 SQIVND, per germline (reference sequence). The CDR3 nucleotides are TGTGCCAGTAGTATTAATACGTGGATGCGGAAAACTGAAGCTTTCTTT. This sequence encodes CASSINTWMRKTEAFF.

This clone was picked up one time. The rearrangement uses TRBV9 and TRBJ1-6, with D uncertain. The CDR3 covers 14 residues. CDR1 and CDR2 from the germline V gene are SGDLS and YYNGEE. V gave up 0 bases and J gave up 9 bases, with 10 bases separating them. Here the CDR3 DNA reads TGTGCCAGCAGCGTAGCCCACATGTCTTCACCCCTCCACTTT. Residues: CASSVAHMSSPLHF.

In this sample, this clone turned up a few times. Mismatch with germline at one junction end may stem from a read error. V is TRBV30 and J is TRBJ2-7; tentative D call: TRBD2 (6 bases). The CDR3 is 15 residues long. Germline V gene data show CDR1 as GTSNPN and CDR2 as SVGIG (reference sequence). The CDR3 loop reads CAWSTGLGSSHEQYF. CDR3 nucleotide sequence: TGTGCCTGGAGCACGGGACTTGGTTCCTCCCACGAGCAGTACTTC.

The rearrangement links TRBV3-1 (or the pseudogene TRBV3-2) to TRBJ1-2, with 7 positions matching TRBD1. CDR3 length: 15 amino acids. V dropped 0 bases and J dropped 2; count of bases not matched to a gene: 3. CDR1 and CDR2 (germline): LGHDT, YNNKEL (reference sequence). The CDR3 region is CASSQDTRGNYGYTF. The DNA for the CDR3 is TGTGCCAGCAGCCAAGATACCAGGGGGAACTATGGCTACACCTTC.

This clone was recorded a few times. CDR3 region: CASSSKLGQNYGYTF. CDR3 in DNA: TGTGCCAGCAGCTCGAAACTAGGACAGAACTATGGCTACACCTTC. The chain employs TRBV5-8 and TRBJ1-2; D is possibly TRBD1 (6 bases). This CDR3 has 15 residues. Germline lookup yields CDR1 SGHTS and CDR2 YDEGEE. V lost 3 bases, J lost 2 bases, and 14 bases lay in between.

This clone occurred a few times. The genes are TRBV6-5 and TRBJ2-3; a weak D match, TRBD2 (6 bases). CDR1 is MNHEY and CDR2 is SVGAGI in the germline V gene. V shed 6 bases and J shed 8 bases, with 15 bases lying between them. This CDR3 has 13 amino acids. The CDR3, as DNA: TGTGCCAGCAGACCAGAACTAGCCGGTACGCAGTATTTT. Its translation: CASRPELAGTQYF.

CDR3 in DNA: TGCGCCAGCAGCTTGGGTACGGGGAGAGGTGGCTACACCTTC. Encoded protein: CASSLGTGRGGYTF. The chain couples TRBV5-1 to TRBJ1-2; D uncertain. The V gene's germline CDR1 is SGHRS and CDR2 YFSETQ. CDR3 length equals 14 residues. Trimming shortened V by 0 bases and J by 7 bases, and 13 bases separated the two germline ends.

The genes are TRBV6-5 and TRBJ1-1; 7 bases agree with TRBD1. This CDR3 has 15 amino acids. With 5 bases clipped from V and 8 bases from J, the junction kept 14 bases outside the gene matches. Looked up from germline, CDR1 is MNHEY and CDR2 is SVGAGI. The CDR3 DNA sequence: TGTGCCAGCAGTCCAACCTCTGGGGACAGACCCGAAGCTTTCTTT. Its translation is CASSPTSGDRPEAFF.

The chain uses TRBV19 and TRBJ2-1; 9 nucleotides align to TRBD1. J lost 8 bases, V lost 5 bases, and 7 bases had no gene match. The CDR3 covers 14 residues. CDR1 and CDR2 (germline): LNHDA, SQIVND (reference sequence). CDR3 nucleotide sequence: TGTGCCAGTAGTTTGGGACAGGGTCCGGATGAGCAGTTCTTC. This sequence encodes CASSLGQGPDEQFF. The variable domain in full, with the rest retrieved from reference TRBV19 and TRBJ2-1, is DGGITQSPKYLFRKEGQNVTLSCEQNLNHDAMYWYRQDPGQGLRLIYYSQIVNDFQKGDIAEGYSVSREKKESFPLTVTSAQKNPTAFYLCASSLGQGPDEQFFGPGTRLTVL.

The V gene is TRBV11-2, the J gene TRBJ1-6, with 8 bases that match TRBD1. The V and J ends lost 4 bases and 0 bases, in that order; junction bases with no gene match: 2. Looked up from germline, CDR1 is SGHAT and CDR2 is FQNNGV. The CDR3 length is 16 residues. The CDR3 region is CASSSDRDSYNSPLHF. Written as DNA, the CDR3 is TGTGCCAGCAGCTCGGACAGGGACTCCTATAATTCACCCCTCCACTTT.

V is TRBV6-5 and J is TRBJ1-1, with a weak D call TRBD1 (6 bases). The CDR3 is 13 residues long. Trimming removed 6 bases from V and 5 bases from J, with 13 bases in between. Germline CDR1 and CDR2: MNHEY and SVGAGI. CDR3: CASRDSGQTEAFF. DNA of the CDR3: TGTGCCAGCAGGGACAGTGGGCAGACTGAAGCTTTCTTT.

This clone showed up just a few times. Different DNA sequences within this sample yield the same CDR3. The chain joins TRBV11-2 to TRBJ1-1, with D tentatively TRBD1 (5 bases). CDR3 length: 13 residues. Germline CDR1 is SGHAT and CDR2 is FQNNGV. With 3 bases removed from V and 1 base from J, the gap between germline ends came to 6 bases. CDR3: CASSFQGNTEAFF. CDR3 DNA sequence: TGTGCCAGCAGCTTCCAGGGGAACACTGAAGCTTTCTTT.